A selection of T cell receptor beta chains follows, all from one sample in a study of vaccination and CD4 T cells after COVID-19. These receptors' targets are unknown. TCRdb independently ran MiXCR on the PCR reads; one entry per CDR3 protein. The sample includes more than 10,000 distinct CDR3 sequences, approximately 42% of them seen just once. The sequenced sample was CD4+ T cells from blood, cultured in vitro. The receptors were gathered from a human donor who had recovered from COVID-19. CDR3s leave out the opening cysteine and the closing phenylalanine or tryptophan.

v_gene	j_gene	len	CDR3aa
TRBV12-3/TRBV12-4	TRBJ1-5	12	ASSGGYSNQPQH
TRBV5-5	TRBJ1-1	11	ASSQTSNTEAF
TRBV6-1	TRBJ1-1	13	ASSPLTGGNTEAF
TRBV7-6	TRBJ1-1	12	ASSSGLFNTEAF
TRBV10-1	TRBJ2-5	11	ASSESGRETQY
TRBV6-1	TRBJ1-5	13	ASSEEGASNQPQH
TRBV6-5	TRBJ2-1	11	ASSSGPLSEQF
TRBV15	TRBJ1-2	11	ATSRAQNYGYT
TRBV18	TRBJ2-5	11	ATLQGRQETQY
TRBV6-2/TRBV6-3	TRBJ2-3	13	ASGSGTGKRDTQY
TRBV9	TRBJ1-2	12	ASSEGQEGYGYT
TRBV2	TRBJ2-5	17	ASSFGSGLAGGLGETQY
TRBV2	TRBJ1-5	14	ASGETVGISNQPQH
TRBV5-1	TRBJ2-3	11	ASSYGQADTQY
TRBV12-5	TRBJ2-3	15	ASGLGQSSISTDTQY
TRBV12-3/TRBV12-4	TRBJ1-5	13	ASSLALQATQPQH
TRBV20-1	TRBJ2-3	12	SARDVAGTHTQY
TRBV4-1	TRBJ2-5	15	ASSQTPGTPYRETQY
TRBV6-2/TRBV6-3	TRBJ1-1	10	ASRPGGIEAF
TRBV7-8	TRBJ2-2	10	ASSLGTGELF
TRBV19	TRBJ1-2	15	ASRGFYQQTGYLSYT
TRBV4-3	TRBJ1-1	12	ASSDPARNTEAF